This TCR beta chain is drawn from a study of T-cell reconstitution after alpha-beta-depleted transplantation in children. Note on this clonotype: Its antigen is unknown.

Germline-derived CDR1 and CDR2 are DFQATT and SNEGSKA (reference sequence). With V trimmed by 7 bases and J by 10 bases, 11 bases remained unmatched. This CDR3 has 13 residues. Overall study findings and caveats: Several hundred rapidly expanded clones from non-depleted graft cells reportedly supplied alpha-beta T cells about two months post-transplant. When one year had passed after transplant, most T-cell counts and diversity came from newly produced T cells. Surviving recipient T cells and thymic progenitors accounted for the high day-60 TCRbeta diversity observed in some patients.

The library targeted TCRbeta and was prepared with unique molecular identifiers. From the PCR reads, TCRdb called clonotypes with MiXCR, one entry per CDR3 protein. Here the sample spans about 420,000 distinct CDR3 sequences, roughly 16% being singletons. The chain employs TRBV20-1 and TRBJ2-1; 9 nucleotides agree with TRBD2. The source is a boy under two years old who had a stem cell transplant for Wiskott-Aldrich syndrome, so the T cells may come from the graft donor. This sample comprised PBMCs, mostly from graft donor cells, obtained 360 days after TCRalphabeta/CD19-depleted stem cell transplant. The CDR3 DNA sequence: TGCAGTGGCCCGGGACTAGCAGACAGAGAGCAGTTCTTC. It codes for CSGPGLADREQFF.